Presented here are 31 T cell receptor beta chains from one specimen sequenced in a study of blood T cell repertoires in COVID-19. This table comes from immunoSEQ multiplex PCR, and its TCRdb copy is limited to in-frame clones, with some not included. The sample yields 150,000 to 200,000 clones, over 75% seen once. The sequenced sample consisted of peripheral blood. The receptor set was obtained from a man aged 55 to 70 with active or convalescent COVID-19.

The chain joins TRBV10-1 to TRBJ2-2, with D maybe TRBD2 (5 bases). V was cut by 4 bases and J by 4 bases, with 7 bases left in between. Germline V lookup: CDR1 WNHNN, CDR2 SYGVQD (reference sequence). The CDR3 extends over 13 amino acids. For the CDR3, the DNA is TGCGCCAGCAGTGTAGGAGGCACCGGGGAGCTGTTTTTT. Residues: CASSVGGTGELFF.

The chain carries TRBV2 and TRBJ1-2; TRBD1 might be the D (6 bases). CDR1 and CDR2 from the germline V gene are SNHLY and FYNNEI. Trimming shortened V by 0 bases and J by 8 bases, and 10 bases separated the two germline ends. The CDR3 is 13 amino acids. CDR3 residues: CASSEARGTGYTF. CDR3 DNA sequence: TGTGCCAGCAGTGAAGCTAGGGGGACCGGCTACACCTTC.

This chain joins TRBV28 and TRBJ2-7; D ambiguous. The CDR3 consists of 14 residues. Germline CDR1 is MDHEN and CDR2 is SYDVKM. Trimming shortened V by 7 bases and J by 1 base, and 14 bases separated the two germline ends. DNA for the CDR3: TGTGCCAGCATAAGGCCCGGGTCGTCCTACGAGCAGTACTTC. Protein: CASIRPGSSYEQYF.

V gene TRBV10-3 combines with J gene TRBJ1-2; TRBD1 aligns across 7 bases. In germline, CDR1 is ENHRY, CDR2 SYGVKD. V gave up 6 bases and J gave up 0 bases; unmatched junction bases: 7. The CDR3 runs 15 residues. The CDR3 DNA sequence: TGTGCCATCAGGAAAACAGGGGATTCTAACTATGGCTACACCTTC. It yields the protein CAIRKTGDSNYGYTF.

The CDR3 DNA follows: TGCAGTCCCCTCCCGTTAGATGGCTACACCTTC. Translating it yields CSPLPLDGYTF. The chain employs TRBV20-1 and TRBJ1-2; no firm D call. This CDR3 is 11 amino acids long. The V and J ends lost 8 bases and 6 bases respectively, with 13 bases between them. Germline V gene sequence: CDR1 DFQATT, CDR2 SNEGSKA (reference sequence).

The V and J genes are TRBV2 and TRBJ1-2; a weak D match, TRBD1 (5 bases). Germline V gene lookup returns CDR1 SNHLY and CDR2 FYNNEI. CDR3 size: 13 residues. Trimming left V 4 bases short and J 6 bases short, with 12 bases between. The chain's CDR3 is CASSAGVRNGYTF. The CDR3 DNA follows: TGTGCCAGCAGTGCGGGGGTCAGGAATGGCTACACCTTC.

The V and J genes are TRBV7-9 and TRBJ1-2, with D possibly being TRBD1 (5 bases). Germline V gene lookup returns CDR1 SEHNR and CDR2 FQNEAQ (reference sequence). The length of the CDR3 is 14 residues. V lost 5 bases, J lost 4 bases, and 14 bases lay in between. DNA of the CDR3: TGTGCCAGCAGCCGCCCAGGGTTCGGCTATGGCTACACCTTC. Translating it yields CASSRPGFGYGYTF.

The chain uses TRBV19 and TRBJ2-2; TRBD1 matches at 10 bases. The junction had 7 bases not matched to a gene; V was cut back by 4 bases and J by 5 bases. Germline V gives CDR1 LNHDA, CDR2 SQIVND (reference sequence). CDR3 length: 16 amino acids. This CDR3 reads CASSTWGQGRTGELFF. The CDR3 nucleotides are TGTGCCAGTAGTACCTGGGGACAGGGGAGAACCGGGGAGCTGTTTTTT.

This clone occurred a few times. The chain has TRBV9 and TRBJ1-3; 9 nucleotides match TRBD1. The germline CDR1 and CDR2 sequences are SGDLS and YYNGEE. The CDR3 is 16 residues long. The junction had 4 bases not matched to a gene; V was cut back by 3 bases and J by 0 bases. The CDR3 reads CASSEGTGFSGNTIYF. The CDR3 bases are TGTGCCAGCAGCGAGGGGACAGGGTTCTCTGGAAACACCATATATTTT.

About this clone: The same CDR3 is also encoded by other DNA sequences in this sample. The J gene is TRBJ1-5, the V gene TRBV9; D uncertain. Deletions cut 0 bases from V and 0 bases from J, with 4 bases between. The CDR3 contains 14 residues. Germline V gives CDR1 SGDLS, CDR2 YYNGEE. CDR3 in DNA: TGTGCCAGCAGCGTAGACGGTAGCAATCAGCCCCAGCATTTT. Translating gives CASSVDGSNQPQHF.

CDR3 sequence reads: CASSLDLAGANTGELFF. In DNA form, the CDR3 reads TGTGCCAGCAGTTTGGACCTAGCGGGAGCCAACACCGGGGAGCTGTTTTTT. The chain is built from TRBV28 and TRBJ2-2, with TRBD2 matching over 10 bases. The CDR3 consists of 17 residues. V shed 3 bases and J 2 bases; nucleotides not matched to a gene: 6. CDR1 MDHEN and CDR2 SYDVKM come from the germline V gene.

J is TRBJ1-5 and V is TRBV2; D remains unclear. The ends were cut back, 6 bases at V and 0 bases at J, with 6 bases in the middle. CDR3 length: 13 amino acids. Germline lookup yields CDR1 SNHLY and CDR2 FYNNEI. The DNA of the CDR3 is TGTGCCAGCAGGCGGGATAGCAATCAGCCCCAGCATTTT. It translates to CASRRDSNQPQHF. Supplemented by reference TRBV2 and TRBJ1-5, the full variable domain reads EPEVTQTPSHQVTQMGQEVILRCVPISNHLYFYWYRQILGQKVEFLVSFYNNEISEKSEIFDDQFSVERPDGSNFTLKIRSTKLEDSAMYFCASRRDSNQPQHFGDGTRLSIL.

The chain's CDR3 is CAISAGTGVNKVTYNEQFF. DNA of the CDR3: TGTGCCATCAGCGCCGGGACAGGGGTAAACAAAGTCACCTACAATGAGCAGTTCTTC. V and J are TRBV10-3 and TRBJ2-1, with 10 bases identical to TRBD1. V was clipped by 6 bases and J by 2 bases; unmatched bases: 16. Per germline, CDR1 ENHRY and CDR2 SYGVKD. This CDR3 has 19 residues.

This chain joins TRBV19 and TRBJ2-3; TRBD2 aligns across 12 bases. The CDR3 is 15 amino acids. Trimming cost V 5 bases and J 8 bases; bases outside gene matches: 8. Germline CDR1 LNHDA, CDR2 SQIVND (reference sequence). The CDR3 is CASSASGGAITTQYF. Here the CDR3 DNA reads TGTGCCAGTAGTGCTAGCGGGGGGGCCATCACTACGCAGTATTTT.

The V and J genes are TRBV18 and TRBJ1-4; D not resolved. From germline, CDR1 is KGHSH and CDR2 LQKENI. This CDR3 has 15 amino acids. V was pared by 1 base and J by 5 bases, with 11 bases between. The CDR3 DNA sequence: TGTGCCAGCTCACCACTGTACGGCGGGAATGAAAAACTGTTTTTT. This translates into CASSPLYGGNEKLFF.

Only one count was recorded for this clone. The J gene is TRBJ2-3, the V gene TRBV5-4; 7 bases agree with TRBD2. The germline gives CDR1 SGHNT, CDR2 YYREEE (reference sequence). V shed 1 base, J shed 5 bases, and the junction held 7 bases outside the gene matches. The CDR3 totals 15 residues. The CDR3 DNA is TGTGCCAGCAGCTTGTATGGCGGGGGAGGAGATACGCAGTATTTT. Protein: CASSLYGGGGDTQYF.

The CDR3 DNA follows: TGTGCCAGCAGTACCTACAGGGACACCGGGGAGCTGTTTTTT. Translated, it gives CASSTYRDTGELFF. The rearrangement uses TRBV6-5 and TRBJ2-2; possible D gene TRBD1, 6 bases. V lost 5 bases and J lost 3, with 10 bases in between. This CDR3 has 14 amino acids. CDR1 is MNHEY, CDR2 SVGAGI, per germline.

V gene TRBV10-3 combines with J gene TRBJ2-5; TRBD1 matches at 9 bases. In germline, CDR1 is ENHRY, CDR2 SYGVKD. After removal of 9 bases from V and 1 base from J, the junction contained 9 bases not matched to a gene. The CDR3 spans 15 residues. DNA of the CDR3: TGTGCCATGGCCGGGGGACAGGGATTCCAAGAGACCCAGTACTTC. Encoded protein: CAMAGGQGFQETQYF.

The gene calls are TRBV5-1 and TRBJ1-2; D gene unclear. V gave up 0 bases and J gave up 0 bases, with 9 bases separating them. Germline V gives CDR1 SGHRS, CDR2 YFSETQ. The CDR3 runs 15 residues. The CDR3 DNA is TGCGCCAGCAGCTTGGAGAGGGAAGCTAACTATGGCTACACCTTC. Translated, it gives CASSLEREANYGYTF.

V is TRBV3-1 (or the pseudogene TRBV3-2) and J is TRBJ2-3; 12 bases map to TRBD2. Germline assignment: CDR1 LGHDT and CDR2 YNNKEL (reference sequence). The CDR3 has 17 residues. The junction had 6 bases not matched to a gene; V was cut back by 1 base and J by 4 bases. CDR3 DNA: TGTGCCAGCAGCCAAGTGCTAGCGGGAGGGCCCCCAGATACGCAGTATTTT. This codes for CASSQVLAGGPPDTQYF.

This clone occurred a few times. V usage is TRBV4-2 and J usage is TRBJ2-1; TRBD2 is a possible D gene (6 bases). Germline V gene lookup returns CDR1 LGHNA and CDR2 YNFKEQ. The CDR3 extends over 15 amino acids. The V end was cut by 3 bases, the J end by 3 bases, with 12 bases between. CDR3 sequence (DNA): TGTGCCAGCAGCCAGGGACTCCAAGTCTACAATGAGCAGTTCTTC. It codes for CASSQGLQVYNEQFF.

This clone was counted between two and nine times. CDR3 in DNA: TGTGCCAGCAGTGTCGCGGGGGCTAGAAGCAATCAGCCCCAGCATTTT. The encoded protein is CASSVAGARSNQPQHF. The chain recombines TRBV2 with TRBJ1-5; possible D gene TRBD1, 6 bases. V lost 4 bases and J lost 1, with 14 bases in between. CDR3 length: 16 amino acids. From germline, CDR1 is SNHLY and CDR2 FYNNEI.

This clone was found a few times. The chain is built from TRBV29-1 and TRBJ1-2; no clear D gene. Trimming left V 4 bases short and J 6 bases short, with 15 bases between. This CDR3 comprises 13 residues. Looked up from germline, CDR1 is SQVTM and CDR2 is ANQGSEA. The CDR3 nucleotides read TGCAGCGTTGGTAGGTTGCGCGCGGATGGCTACACCTTC. It is translated as CSVGRLRADGYTF.

The chain recombines TRBV6-6 with TRBJ1-1, with D possibly TRBD1 on 5 matching bases. In germline, CDR1 is MNHNY, CDR2 SVGAGI (reference sequence). CDR3 length: 14 amino acids. V shed 6 bases and J shed 4 bases, with 15 bases lying between them. This chain's CDR3 is CASRPLGGITEAFF. The CDR3 coding sequence is TGTGCCAGCAGGCCCCTGGGGGGGATCACTGAAGCTTTCTTT.

V usage is TRBV11-2 and J usage is TRBJ2-3, with TRBD2 identical over 11 bases. After removal of 5 bases from V and 2 bases from J, the junction contained 3 bases not matched to a gene. CDR3 size: 15 residues. CDR1 is SGHAT and CDR2 is FQNNGV in the germline V gene. CDR3 sequence reads: CASSLSGRDTDTQYF. The CDR3, as DNA: TGTGCCAGCAGCCTTAGCGGGAGGGACACAGATACGCAGTATTTT.

V and J are TRBV2 and TRBJ1-5; 7 nucleotides line up with TRBD1. From germline, CDR1 is SNHLY and CDR2 FYNNEI. J was trimmed by 1 base and V by 5 bases; bases with no gene match: 5. The CDR3 is made up of 15 amino acids. CDR3 bases: TGTGCCAGCAGTTGGATACAGGGGAGCAATCAGCCCCAGCATTTT. Translating gives CASSWIQGSNQPQHF.

The chain recombines TRBV5-8 with TRBJ1-5; D may be TRBD1 (5 bases). Germline V gene data show CDR1 as SGHTS and CDR2 as YDEGEE. V was trimmed by 8 bases and J by 4 bases, leaving 19 bases between them. CDR3 length: 15 amino acids. The CDR3 sequence is CASAGWGGLNQPQHF. The CDR3 region has the DNA TGTGCCAGTGCGGGCTGGGGGGGGTTAAATCAGCCCCAGCATTTT.

This clone was detected once. The rearrangement joins TRBV9 to TRBJ2-1, with 10 bases fitting TRBD2. V dropped 0 bases and J dropped 9; count of bases not matched to a gene: 9. From germline, CDR1 is SGDLS and CDR2 YYNGEE. The CDR3 length is 16 residues. As DNA, the CDR3 is TGTGCCAGCAGCGTAGCACCTAGCGGGAGCGGAGGTGAGCAGTTCTTC. This codes for CASSVAPSGSGGEQFF.

The chain carries TRBV7-9 and TRBJ2-7, with 8 bases fitting TRBD2. Losses at the gene ends were 5 bases for V and 3 bases for J; bases not matched to a gene: 6. The CDR3 has 14 amino acids. The germline gives CDR1 SEHNR, CDR2 FQNEAQ (reference sequence). The CDR3 sequence: CASSRSGTSYEQYF. The DNA for the CDR3 is TGTGCCAGCAGCCGTAGCGGGACCAGCTACGAGCAGTACTTC.

The chain recombines TRBV5-5 with TRBJ1-1; D perhaps matches TRBD1 (6 bases). Germline V gene lookup returns CDR1 SGHKS and CDR2 YYEKEE (reference sequence). This CDR3 comprises 16 residues. V lost 0 bases, J lost 1 base, and 13 bases lay in between. The CDR3 sequence is CASSLDLQGWNTEAFF. In nucleotides, the CDR3 is TGTGCCAGCAGCTTGGATCTACAGGGCTGGAACACTGAAGCTTTCTTT.

This chain joins TRBV7-8 and TRBJ2-6; D is undetermined. The CDR3 extends over 17 amino acids. V was shortened by 1 base and J by 0 bases, with 10 bases between the two germline ends. Germline CDR1 SGHVS, CDR2 FQNEAQ. The CDR3 loop reads CASSLERGDSGANVLTF. CDR3 in DNA: TGTGCCAGCAGCTTAGAACGTGGAGACTCTGGGGCCAACGTCCTGACTTTC.